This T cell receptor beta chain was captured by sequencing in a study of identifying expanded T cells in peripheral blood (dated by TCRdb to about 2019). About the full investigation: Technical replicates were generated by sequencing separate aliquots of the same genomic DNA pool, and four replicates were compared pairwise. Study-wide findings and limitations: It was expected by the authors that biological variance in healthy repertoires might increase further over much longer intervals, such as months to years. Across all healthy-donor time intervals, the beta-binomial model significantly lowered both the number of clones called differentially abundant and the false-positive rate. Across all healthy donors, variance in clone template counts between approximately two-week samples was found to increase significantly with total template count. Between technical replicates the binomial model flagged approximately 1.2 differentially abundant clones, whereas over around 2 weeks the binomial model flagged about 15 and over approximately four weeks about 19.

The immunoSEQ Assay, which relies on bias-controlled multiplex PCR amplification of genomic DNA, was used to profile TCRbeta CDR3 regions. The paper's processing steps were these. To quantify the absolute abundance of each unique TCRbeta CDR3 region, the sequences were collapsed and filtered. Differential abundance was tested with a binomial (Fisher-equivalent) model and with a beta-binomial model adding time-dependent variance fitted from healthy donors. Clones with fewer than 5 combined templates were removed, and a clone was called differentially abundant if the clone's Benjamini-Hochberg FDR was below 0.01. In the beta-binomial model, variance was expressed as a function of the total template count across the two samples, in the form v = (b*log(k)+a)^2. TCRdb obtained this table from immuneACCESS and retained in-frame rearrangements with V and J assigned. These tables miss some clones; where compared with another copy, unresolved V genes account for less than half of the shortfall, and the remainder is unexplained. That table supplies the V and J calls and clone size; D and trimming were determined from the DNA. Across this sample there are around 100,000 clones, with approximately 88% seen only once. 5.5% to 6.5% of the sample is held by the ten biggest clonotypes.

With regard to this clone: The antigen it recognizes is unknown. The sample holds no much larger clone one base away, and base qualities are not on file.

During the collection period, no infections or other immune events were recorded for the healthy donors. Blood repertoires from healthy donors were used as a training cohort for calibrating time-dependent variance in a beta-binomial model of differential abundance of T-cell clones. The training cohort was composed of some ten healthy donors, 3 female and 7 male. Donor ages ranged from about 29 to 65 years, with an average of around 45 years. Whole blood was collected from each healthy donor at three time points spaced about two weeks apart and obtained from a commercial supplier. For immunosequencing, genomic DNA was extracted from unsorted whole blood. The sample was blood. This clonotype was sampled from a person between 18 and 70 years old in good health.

The CDR3 amino acid sequence is: CASGTRGGNTIYF. The nucleotide sequence reads as follows: TGTGCCAGCGGCACGCGGGGTGGAAACACCATATATTTT. The sequence links TRBV28 to TRBJ1-3, with no confident D gene call. CDR1 and CDR2 were assigned from the germline V gene as MDHEN and SYDVKM. Its CDR3 holds 13 amino acids, cysteine through phenylalanine. The DNA shown is the 39-base CDR3, in frame from base 1. The V and J ends are trimmed by 8 bases and 3 bases, leaving 11 bases between them.